This T cell receptor beta chain was captured by sequencing in a study of blood T cell repertoires in COVID-19. Study at large: Sources were T cells, B-cell-depleted T cells, or PBMCs; the material itself was cDNA or gDNA.

Clones were sequenced by immunoSEQ multiplex PCR, and TCRdb holds only the in-frame ones, with some missing. Among some 120,000 clones listed, 75% to 95% were seen once. The CDR3 has 12 amino acids. V shed 4 bases and J shed 3 bases, with 10 bases lying between them. CDR1 SQVTM and CDR2 ANQGSEA come from the germline V gene. The rearrangement joins TRBV29-1 to TRBJ2-7; a weak D match, TRBD1 (7 bases). This clonotype was obtained from a human donor with active COVID-19. The donor label of this sample is uncertain. Sequenced sample: peripheral blood. This chain's CDR3 is CSVARDSYEQYF. CDR3 sequence (DNA): TGCAGCGTTGCGCGGGACAGCTACGAGCAGTACTTC.